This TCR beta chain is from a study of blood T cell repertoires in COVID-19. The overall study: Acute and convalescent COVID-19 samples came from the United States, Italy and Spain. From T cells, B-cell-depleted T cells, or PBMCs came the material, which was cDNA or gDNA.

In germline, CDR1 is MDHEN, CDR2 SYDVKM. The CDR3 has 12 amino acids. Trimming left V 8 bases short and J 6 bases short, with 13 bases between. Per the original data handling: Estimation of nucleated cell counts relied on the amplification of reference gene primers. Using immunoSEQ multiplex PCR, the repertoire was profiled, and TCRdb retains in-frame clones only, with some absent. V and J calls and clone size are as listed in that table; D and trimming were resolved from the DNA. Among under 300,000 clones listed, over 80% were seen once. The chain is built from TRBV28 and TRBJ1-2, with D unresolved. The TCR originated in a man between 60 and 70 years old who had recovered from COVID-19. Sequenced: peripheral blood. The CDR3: CASQTPGNGYTF. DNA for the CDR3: TGTGCCAGCCAAACCCCCGGGAATGGCTACACCTTC.